One and the same sample provided the 5 T cell receptor beta chains below, sequenced in a study of long-term antiretroviral therapy in people with HIV. Version v3.0 of the immunoSEQ assay was performed at survey level. Here immunoSEQ multiplex PCR was the method, and the copy in TCRdb shows in-frame clones only, minus some. This table holds around 20,000 clones, approximately 80% found once. The sample was unsorted PBMCs, taken 0.6 years after starting antiretroviral therapy. The receptors were gathered from a woman younger than 35 with HIV.

This clone has more than one count but fewer than ten. The rearrangement uses TRBV6-6 and TRBJ1-6, with 7 bases lining up with TRBD1. This CDR3 region has 14 residues. J was trimmed by 6 bases and V by 6 bases; bases with no gene match: 5. Looked up from germline, CDR1 is MNHNY and CDR2 is SVGAGI (reference sequence). CDR3 protein: CASSLRDSNSPLHF. DNA of the CDR3: TGTGCCAGCAGCCTCCGGGACAGTAATTCACCCCTCCACTTT.

The chain employs TRBV27 and TRBJ2-7; 7 bases are a match to TRBD1. Per germline, CDR1 MNHEY and CDR2 SMNVEV (reference sequence). J lost 0 bases, V lost 4 bases, and 3 bases had no gene match. The CDR3 is 14 residues long. The CDR3, as DNA: TGTGCCAGCAGTTCGGACAGGAGCTCCTACGAGCAGTACTTC. This sequence encodes CASSSDRSSYEQYF.

The CDR3 here is CASSRTGAGNQPQHF. DNA for the CDR3: TGTGCCAGCTCACGTACAGGGGCCGGCAATCAGCCCCAGCATTTT. This sequence joins TRBV18 and TRBJ1-5, with 7 positions matching TRBD1. This CDR3 has 15 amino acids. Germline CDR1 is KGHSH and CDR2 is LQKENI. V lost 4 bases to trimming and J lost 2 bases; unmatched junction nucleotides: 5.

The CDR3 loop reads CTSVGYTGELFF. In DNA form, the CDR3 reads TGCACCTCAGTTGGGTACACCGGGGAGCTGTTTTTT. V and J are TRBV29-1 and TRBJ2-2; D remains ambiguous. Germline values: CDR1 SQVTM, CDR2 ANQGSEA. The CDR3 totals 12 residues.

V is TRBV19 and J is TRBJ1-5, with D unresolved. Trimming pared 0 bases from V and 3 bases from J, leaving 9 bases between. The CDR3 is 15 amino acids. Germline loops: CDR1 LNHDA, CDR2 SQIVND (reference sequence). The CDR3 sequence is CASSIEGRDNQPQHF. In DNA, the CDR3 is TGTGCCAGTAGTATAGAAGGACGGGACAATCAGCCCCAGCATTTT.